The sample holds a few counts of the clone carrying this TCR beta chain. Under the authors' procedure: Estimation of nucleated cell counts relied on the amplification of reference gene primers. Method: immunoSEQ multiplex PCR; TCRdb's copy keeps in-frame clones and lacks some. Clonal size and the V and J genes are those of that table, whereas D and trimming came from the DNA. The sample lists around 40,000 clones, about 82% seen once, with approximately 9.1% in the top ten. Trimming took off 3 bases at V and 3 bases at J, with 9 bases between the two ends. The CDR3 contains 13 residues. CDR1 and CDR2 from the germline V gene are LNHDA and SQIVND (reference sequence). The data derive from a study of blood T cell repertoires in COVID-19. Study context: PBMCs, B-cell-depleted T cells, or T cells provided the cDNA or gDNA that made up the material.

The clonotype originates from a human donor in a cohort sampled during active COVID-19. Sample: peripheral blood. The rearrangement links TRBV19 to TRBJ2-7; the D gene is possibly TRBD1 (5 bases). The CDR3: CASSIGRDYEQYF. The CDR3 region has the DNA TGTGCCAGTAGTATTGGCAGGGACTACGAGCAGTACTTC. Full variable domain (remainder filled in from reference TRBV19 and TRBJ2-7): DGGITQSPKYLFRKEGQNVTLSCEQNLNHDAMYWYRQDPGQGLRLIYYSQIVNDFQKGDIAEGYSVSREKKESFPLTVTSAQKNPTAFYLCASSIGRDYEQYFGPGTRLTVT.